The clone carrying this TCR beta chain was detected a few times. Germline V lookup: CDR1 SQVTM, CDR2 ANQGSEA. The CDR3 runs 12 residues. Trimming removed 4 bases from V and 3 bases from J, with 8 bases in between. This sample is drawn from a study of T-cell reconstitution after alpha-beta-depleted transplantation in children. TCRbeta library preparation incorporated unique molecular identifiers. TCRdb reanalysed the PCR reads using MiXCR and keeps one entry per CDR3 protein. The data hold around 370,000 distinct CDR3 sequences, with about 9.3% observed a single time. The receptor comes from a human donor who donated a stem cell graft to a child with acute lymphoblastic leukemia. The sample consisted of PBMCs from the stem cell graft donor, taken from the stem cell graft. The chain has TRBV29-1 and TRBJ2-3; D gene ambiguous. Here the CDR3 reads CSVGVETDTQYF. DNA for the CDR3: TGCAGCGTTGGCGTGGAAACAGATACGCAGTATTTT.